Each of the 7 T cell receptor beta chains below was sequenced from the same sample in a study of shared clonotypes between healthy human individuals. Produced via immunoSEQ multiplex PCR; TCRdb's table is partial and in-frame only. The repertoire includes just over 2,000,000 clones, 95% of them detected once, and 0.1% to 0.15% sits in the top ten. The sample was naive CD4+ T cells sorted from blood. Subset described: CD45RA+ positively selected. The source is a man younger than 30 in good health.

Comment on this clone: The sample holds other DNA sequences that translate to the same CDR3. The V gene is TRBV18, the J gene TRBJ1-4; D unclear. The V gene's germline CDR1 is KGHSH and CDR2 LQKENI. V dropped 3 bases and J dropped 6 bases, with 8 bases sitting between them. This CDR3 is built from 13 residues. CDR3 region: CASSPGLDEKLFF. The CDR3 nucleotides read TGTGCCAGCTCACCGGGGTTAGATGAAAAACTGTTTTTT.

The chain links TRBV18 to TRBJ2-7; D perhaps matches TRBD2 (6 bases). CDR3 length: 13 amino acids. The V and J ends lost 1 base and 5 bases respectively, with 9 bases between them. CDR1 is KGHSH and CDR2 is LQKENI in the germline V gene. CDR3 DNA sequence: TGTGCCAGCTCACCACGGACTACTGACGAGCAGTACTTC. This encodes CASSPRTTDEQYF. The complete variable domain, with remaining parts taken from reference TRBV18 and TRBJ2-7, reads NAGVMQNPRHLVRRRGQEARLRCSPMKGHSHVYWYRQLPEEGLKFMVYLQKENIIDESGMPKERFSAEFPKEGPSILRIQQVVRGDSAAYFCASSPRTTDEQYFGPGTRLTVT.

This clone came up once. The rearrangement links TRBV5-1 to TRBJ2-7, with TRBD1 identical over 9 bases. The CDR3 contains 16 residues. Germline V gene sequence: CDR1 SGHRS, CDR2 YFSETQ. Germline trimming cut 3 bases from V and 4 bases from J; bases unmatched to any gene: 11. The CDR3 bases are TGCGCCAGCAGCTCGACCGGGACAGGGAACAGTTACGAGCAGTACTTC. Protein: CASSSTGTGNSYEQYF.

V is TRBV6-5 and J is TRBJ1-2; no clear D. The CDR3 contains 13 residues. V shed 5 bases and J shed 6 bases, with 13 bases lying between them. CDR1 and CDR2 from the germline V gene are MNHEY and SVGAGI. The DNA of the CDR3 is TGTGCCAGCAGTAAACGGACGGAAAATGGCTACACCTTC. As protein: CASSKRTENGYTF.

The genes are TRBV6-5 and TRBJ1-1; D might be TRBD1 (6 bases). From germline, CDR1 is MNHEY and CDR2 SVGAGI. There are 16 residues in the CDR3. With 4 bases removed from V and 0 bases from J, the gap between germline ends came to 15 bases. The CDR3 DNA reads TGTGCCAGCAGTTTTGCGGGGGCCGGGATGAACACTGAAGCTTTCTTT. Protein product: CASSFAGAGMNTEAFF.

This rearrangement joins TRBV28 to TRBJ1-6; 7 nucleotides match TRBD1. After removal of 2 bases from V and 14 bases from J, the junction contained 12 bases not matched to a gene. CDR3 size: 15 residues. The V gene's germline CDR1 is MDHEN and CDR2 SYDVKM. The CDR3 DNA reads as TGTGCCAGCAGTTTAACAGGGGTGTTTCGACAGTCCCTCCACTTT. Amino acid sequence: CASSLTGVFRQSLHF.

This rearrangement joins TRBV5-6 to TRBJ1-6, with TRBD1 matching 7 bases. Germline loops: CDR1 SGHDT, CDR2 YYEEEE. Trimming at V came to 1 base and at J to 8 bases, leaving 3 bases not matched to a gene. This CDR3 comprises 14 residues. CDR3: CASSLNRGDSPLHF. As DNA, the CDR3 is TGTGCCAGCAGCTTGAACAGGGGTGATTCACCCCTCCACTTT. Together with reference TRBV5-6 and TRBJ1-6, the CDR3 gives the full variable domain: DAGVTQSPTHLIKTRGQQVTLRCSPKSGHDTVSWYQQALGQGPQFIFQYYEEEERQRGNFPDRFSGHQFPNYSSELNVNALLLGDSALYLCASSLNRGDSPLHFGNGTRLTVT.